This TCR beta chain was recorded in a study of shared clonotypes between healthy human individuals. How the authors handled the data: Filtering differed for immunoSEQ, which gave only junction sequences without quality scores. Using immunoSEQ multiplex PCR, the repertoire was profiled, and TCRdb retains in-frame clones only, with some absent. The V and J calls and clone size were taken over from that table, and D and trimming were inferred from the DNA. The sample records over a million clones, more than 75% being singletons. A remark on this clone: What it binds is not known.

Germline assignment: CDR1 GTSNPN and CDR2 SVGIG (reference sequence). Trimming left V 4 bases short and J 5 bases short, with 7 bases between. The CDR3 is 11 amino acids. General study results and limits: Lower generation probabilities were found for non-shared clonotypes than for those shared by all four donors. Blood was the only sampled material, and tissue repertoires likely differ.

Each sample came from a Caucasian adult donor living in Nashville, Tennessee. This chain connects TRBV30 to TRBJ2-3; D is unresolved. The source is a man between 18 and 35 years old in good health. Some clones in this sample may be carry-over from other donors' samples. Sequencing was carried out using memory CD4+ T cells from PBMCs. Subset indicated: CD45RA-negative fraction. This chain's CDR3 is CAWTVLDTQYF. CDR3 in DNA: TGTGCCTGGACAGTTTTAGATACGCAGTATTTT.